The present TCR beta chain was sequenced within a study of preoperative IRX-2 immunotherapy in early breast cancer. The treatment is: preoperative locoregional IRX-2 cytokine immunotherapy. Preoperative locoregional IRX-2 cytokine immunotherapy was tested in the phase Ib source study. The ends were cut back, 6 bases at V and 6 bases at J, with 12 bases in the middle. CDR1 and CDR2 from the germline V gene are LNHDA and SQIVND (reference sequence). The CDR3 is 14 amino acids. Sequenced by immunoSEQ multiplex PCR; TCRdb stores in-frame clones only, minus some. The sample contains 25,000 to 30,000 clones, 82% of which appear only once.

J is TRBJ1-6 and V is TRBV19; D may be TRBD1 (5 bases). The clonotype was recovered from a human donor with breast cancer. The sample was acquired from a patient treated with IRX-2 immunotherapy. The chain's CDR3 is CASRGGTLNSPLHF. Written as DNA, the CDR3 is TGTGCCAGTAGGGGCGGGACTCTTAATTCACCCCTCCACTTT.